This TCR beta chain is drawn from a study of shared clonotypes between healthy human individuals. This table comes from immunoSEQ multiplex PCR, and its TCRdb copy is limited to in-frame clones, with some not included. The data show around 2,000,000 clones, with 85% to 95% seen just once and around 1.7% held by the top ten. Study findings and constraints: Rarefaction revealed incomplete sorted-subset sequencing despite large depth.

Concerning this clone: Its specificity is unknown.

Terminally differentiated effector memory CD45RA+ cells were left out of the naive CD8 fraction, which was CD45RO-negative and positively selected for CCR7. In germline, CDR1 is KGHSH, CDR2 LQKENI. V lost 4 bases and J lost 1, with 11 bases in between. The CDR3 length is 14 residues. The sample consisted of naive CD8+ T cells from PBMCs. J is TRBJ2-7 and V is TRBV18; the D gene is possibly TRBD2 (6 bases). The sequence came from a man younger than 35 in good health. Some clones in this sample may be carry-over from other donors' samples. Here the CDR3 DNA reads TGTGCCAGCTCACGGGTAGCGGCATCCTACGAGCAGTACTTC. It codes for CASSRVAASYEQYF.